This T cell receptor beta chain derives from a study of CXCR3-negative and CXCR3-positive naive CD8 T cells. Study-level background: The study obtained 130 million to 150 million TRB reads, about 1.5 +/- 0.3 million per library.

Through 5' RACE with UMI labels, the TRB cDNA libraries were prepared. TCRdb reanalyzed the 5' RACE reads, giving one entry per CDR3 protein sequence and no DNA. In total, the table holds about 23,000 distinct CDR3 sequences. Points from the study as a whole: The majority of assays used fresh PBMCs, and CXCR3 expression partially decreased after cryopreservation.

With respect to this clonotype: Antigen unknown.

The sequencing sample was made of memory CD8+ T cells from blood. The receptor comes from a human donor in good health. Some clones in this sample may be carry-over from other donors' samples.

The CDR3 region is CSVAPANTEAFF. This chain uses TRBV29-1 with TRBJ1-1; TCRdb names TRBD1, which stays unverified in the absence of DNA. The CDR3 totals 12 residues. CDR1 and CDR2 (germline): SQVTM, ANQGSEA.